One sample yielded the 3 T cell receptor beta chains listed below, sequenced in a study of blood T cell repertoires in COVID-19. The method was immunoSEQ multiplex PCR; TCRdb's version includes in-frame clones alone and lacks a portion of them. In the table there are more than 300,000 clones, about 92% of which are singletons. Sequences were obtained from PBMCs or T cells enriched from blood (not recorded which). The receptors come from a woman under 40 who had recovered from COVID-19.

The table lists this clone with a count of one. This chain connects TRBV28 to TRBJ1-5, with unresolved D. The CDR3 has 15 amino acids. The V end was cut by 7 bases, the J end by 4 bases, with 17 bases between. Germline V CDR1 and CDR2: MDHEN, SYDVKM. The CDR3 DNA follows: TGTGCCAGCATGGGAGCGGACTCTCGAAATCAGCCCCAGCATTTT. This codes for CASMGADSRNQPQHF.

The chain couples TRBV28 to TRBJ1-3; D gene uncertain. V lost 2 bases and J 0 bases, leaving 8 bases between the germline ends. CDR1 and CDR2 (germline): MDHEN, SYDVKM. This CDR3 is 15 amino acids long. The CDR3: CASSLRVLSGNTIYF. In DNA form, the CDR3 reads TGTGCCAGCAGTTTACGGGTTCTCTCTGGAAACACCATATATTTT.

This clone came up once. The chain links TRBV18 to TRBJ2-5; D not certain. CDR3 length equals 13 residues. The V and J ends lost 6 bases and 5 bases respectively, with 13 bases between them. CDR1 and CDR2 (germline): KGHSH, LQKENI. The CDR3 nucleotides read TGTGCCAGCTCGACCAATCTGAGGGAGACCCAGTACTTC. Translated: CASSTNLRETQYF.